What follows is one T cell receptor (beta chain) and its context. Its matching antigen is unknown. The data stem from a study of T-cell memory formation after mild COVID-19. The study, taken as a whole, reports: Researchers report contracting CD4+ clones mostly in CM and EM, with CD8+ clones in EMRA. Clones that contracted from day 15 to 85 were balanced CD4/CD8, while later expanders leaned CD4+.

Constant-segment primers were used for 5'RACE, and the resulting TCR alpha and TCR beta cDNA libraries carried sample barcodes and UMIs. TCRdb re-called the 5' RACE reads through MiXCR, storing one row per CDR3 protein. The data contain more than 350,000 distinct CDR3 sequences, 15% to 20% of them singletons. Germline CDR1 reads MGHRA; CDR2 reads YSYEKL. V was pared by 7 bases and J by 4 bases, with 17 bases between. The CDR3 spans 15 residues. The sample taken for sequencing was PBMCs or a T cell subset sorted from them (not recorded which). The rearrangement links TRBV4-1 to TRBJ2-1; possibly TRBD2 for D (7 bases). This receptor was obtained from a man aged 18-30 years who had mild COVID-19 (a few samples of this study predate the infection). Cell type and time point are not known. CDR3 sequence reads: CASNLRGGEYNEQFF. DNA of the CDR3: TGCGCCAGCAACCTTAGAGGGGGGGAGTACAATGAGCAGTTCTTC.